One sample yielded the 31 T cell receptor beta chains listed below, sequenced in a study of blood T cell repertoires in COVID-19. Libraries were prepared by immunoSEQ multiplex PCR; TCRdb keeps only in-frame clonotypes and omits some of them. This sample has approximately 280,000 clones, with around nine tenths found just once. Sample: PBMCs or T cells enriched from blood (not recorded which). Source of these receptors: a woman under 30 who had recovered from COVID-19.

This rearrangement joins TRBV6-5 to TRBJ1-2; weak D call: TRBD1 (5 bases). V lost 5 bases to trimming and J lost 2 bases, with 9 bases between them. The CDR3 loop spans 13 amino acids. Germline V gene sequence: CDR1 MNHEY, CDR2 SVGAGI. The CDR3 sequence is CASSPPGNYGYTF. CDR3 bases: TGTGCCAGCAGTCCCCCAGGGAACTATGGCTACACCTTC.

J is TRBJ2-7 and V is TRBV5-1; possibly TRBD1 for D (6 bases). From germline, CDR1 is SGHRS and CDR2 YFSETQ. Trimming took 0 bases from V and 2 from J, leaving 9 bases between them. This CDR3 has 14 amino acids. The CDR3 coding sequence is TGCGCCAGCAGCTTGGGGCAGGGGCCCTACGAGCAGTACTTC. It codes for CASSLGQGPYEQYF.

J is TRBJ1-1 and V is TRBV7-9, with 7 bases fitting TRBD1. The length of the CDR3 is 15 residues. Germline-derived CDR1 and CDR2 are SEHNR and FQNEAQ (reference sequence). J was trimmed by 4 bases and V by 3 bases; bases with no gene match: 8. Written as DNA, the CDR3 is TGTGCCAGCAGCTTCGTTCGACAGGGCCCCACTGAAGCTTTCTTT. As protein: CASSFVRQGPTEAFF.

V and J are TRBV25-1 and TRBJ1-2; weak D call: TRBD1 (6 bases). This CDR3 is 14 amino acids long. With 1 base removed from V and 4 bases from J, the gap between germline ends came to 10 bases. Germline assignment: CDR1 MGHDK and CDR2 SYGVNS. CDR3 DNA sequence: TGTGCCAGCAGTGAATGGGGGGGGGCCTATGGCTACACCTTC. This translates into CASSEWGGAYGYTF.

In its sample, this clone was seen a few times. V usage is TRBV7-8 and J usage is TRBJ1-6; tentatively, D is TRBD1 (5 bases). Germline V gene data show CDR1 as SGHVS and CDR2 as FQNEAQ. The CDR3 has 17 residues. Trimming left V 1 base short and J 10 bases short, with 20 bases between. The CDR3 nucleotides read TGTGCCAGCAGCTTAGATCTCAGGGAGGAGTCGGGATCACCCCTCCACTTT. It specifies CASSLDLREESGSPLHF.

The J gene is TRBJ1-1, the V gene TRBV7-9, with D perhaps matching TRBD1 (5 bases). Germline V gene lookup returns CDR1 SEHNR and CDR2 FQNEAQ (reference sequence). CDR3 length: 9 residues. The CDR3 sequence is CAGGDEAFF. CDR3 nucleotide sequence: TGTGCGGGGGGGGATGAAGCTTTCTTT.

The chain joins TRBV7-2 to TRBJ2-2; TRBD2 aligns across 8 bases. J gave up 4 bases and V 3 bases, and 7 bases lay outside the gene matches. CDR3 size: 16 residues. In germline, CDR1 is SGHTA, CDR2 FQGNSA. The DNA of the CDR3 is TGTGCCAGCAGCTTCCTCGGGGGGGCCTTCACCGGGGAGCTGTTTTTT. Amino acid sequence: CASSFLGGAFTGELFF.

The sample holds one count of this clone. The CDR3 DNA follows: TGTGCCAGCAGCGTCCGGGACAGGGGCCTTTGGAGCGAAAAACTGTTTTTT. Translated, it gives CASSVRDRGLWSEKLFF. The rearrangement links TRBV9 to TRBJ1-4, with TRBD1 identical over 10 bases. The germline gives CDR1 SGDLS, CDR2 YYNGEE. The CDR3 runs 17 residues. After removal of 2 bases from V and 8 bases from J, the junction contained 12 bases not matched to a gene.

The chain uses TRBV5-4 and TRBJ2-2; possible D gene TRBD2, 6 bases. V was cut by 5 bases and J by 5 bases, with 19 bases left in between. Per the germline V gene, CDR1 is SGHNT and CDR2 is YYREEE (reference sequence). CDR3 length: 16 residues. CDR3 nucleotide sequence: TGTGCCAGCAGTAGGGAGAGGGACTTGTTGACCGGGGAGCTGTTTTTT. Its protein product is CASSRERDLLTGELFF.

The V call is TRBV30, the J call TRBJ2-5; unclear D gene. Trimming took 2 bases from V and 3 from J, leaving 10 bases between them. CDR1 is GTSNPN and CDR2 is SVGIG in the germline V gene (reference sequence). The CDR3 sequence is 13 residues long. CDR3 sequence reads: CAWSIRLKETQYF. CDR3 in DNA: TGTGCCTGGAGTATCCGGTTGAAAGAGACCCAGTACTTC.

The CDR3 loop reads CASSLSGQASGYTF. The CDR3 DNA reads TGTGCCAGCAGTTTGTCCGGACAGGCGAGTGGCTACACCTTC. The rearrangement joins TRBV27 to TRBJ1-2; TRBD1 matches 7 bases. This CDR3 has 14 residues. CDR1 and CDR2 (germline): MNHEY, SMNVEV (reference sequence). J was trimmed by 7 bases and V by 3 bases; bases with no gene match: 8.

J is TRBJ2-3 and V is TRBV11-2; TRBD2 agrees at 8 bases. The junction had 12 bases not matched to a gene; V was cut back by 1 base and J by 3 bases. The CDR3 is 18 residues long. Germline assignment: CDR1 SGHAT and CDR2 FQNNGV. This chain's CDR3 is CASSLAHLGGRRTDTQYF. CDR3 nucleotide sequence: TGTGCCAGCAGCTTAGCGCATTTGGGCGGGAGGAGGACAGATACGCAGTATTTT. The complete variable domain, with remaining parts taken from reference TRBV11-2 and TRBJ2-3, reads EAGVAQSPRYKIIEKRQSVAFWCNPISGHATLYWYQQILGQGPKLLIQFQNNGVVDDSQLPKDRFSAERLKGVDSTLKIQPAKLEDSAVYLCASSLAHLGGRRTDTQYFGPGTRLTVL.

CDR3 in DNA: TGTGCCAGCAGTTGGACAGGGCCTTCCTACGAGCAGTACTTC. Its translation is CASSWTGPSYEQYF. This chain links TRBV6-2 or TRBV6-3 with TRBJ2-7, with 8 bases that match TRBD1. The junction had 3 bases not matched to a gene; V was cut back by 4 bases and J by 1 base. This CDR3 spans 14 amino acids. Germline lookup yields CDR1 MNHEY and CDR2 SVGEGT.

The chain combines TRBV30 with TRBJ1-3; D perhaps matches TRBD1 (5 bases). Germline V gene sequence: CDR1 GTSNPN, CDR2 SVGIG (reference sequence). V lost 2 bases and J 0 bases, leaving 8 bases between the germline ends. The CDR3 runs 14 residues. The DNA for the CDR3 is TGTGCCTGGAGTTGGGGCCACTCTGGAAACACCATATATTTT. The encoded protein is CAWSWGHSGNTIYF.

The rearrangement joins TRBV7-2 to TRBJ2-1, with TRBD1 as a possible D gene (6 bases). CDR1 and CDR2 (germline): SGHTA, FQGNSA. The germline V and J ends were trimmed by 5 bases and 6 bases, with 11 bases remaining between them. CDR3 length: 13 amino acids. The CDR3 sequence: CASSITGFNEQFF. The CDR3 nucleotides are TGTGCCAGCAGCATTACAGGGTTCAATGAGCAGTTCTTC.

This clone appeared a few times. The rearrangement uses TRBV7-9 and TRBJ2-1; D is uncertain. The CDR3 extends over 14 amino acids. Germline values: CDR1 SEHNR, CDR2 FQNEAQ (reference sequence). V lost 5 bases to trimming and J lost 0 bases, with 8 bases between them. The CDR3 DNA reads TGTGCCAGCAGCCTAGGCAGCTCCTACAATGAGCAGTTCTTC. It translates to CASSLGSSYNEQFF. The full variable domain, in which reference TRBV7-9 and TRBJ2-1 provide the parts outside the CDR3, is DTGVSQNPRHKITKRGQNVTFRCDPISEHNRLYWYRQTLGQGPEFLTYFQNEAQLEKSRLLSDRFSAERPKGSFSTLEIQRTEQGDSAMYLCASSLGSSYNEQFFGPGTRLTVL.

This chain connects TRBV19 to TRBJ1-4; 8 bases are shared with TRBD1. The germline gives CDR1 LNHDA, CDR2 SQIVND (reference sequence). The junction had 4 bases not matched to a gene; V was cut back by 11 bases and J by 2 bases. The CDR3 covers 13 residues. The CDR3 DNA follows: TGTGCCTGCAACAGGGGGACTAATGAAAAACTGTTTTTT. Translation gives CACNRGTNEKLFF.

In this sample, this clone turned up once. CDR3 DNA: TGTGCCAGCAGTCTCAGTTACAATGAGCAGTTCTTC. This gives the protein CASSLSYNEQFF. This chain joins TRBV7-2 and TRBJ2-1; D remains ambiguous. V lost 6 bases and J lost 4, with 7 bases in between. Germline V CDR1 and CDR2: SGHTA, FQGNSA. This CDR3 region has 12 residues. Drawing the rest from reference TRBV7-2 and TRBJ2-1, the complete variable domain is GAGVSQSPSNKVTEKGKDVELRCDPISGHTALYWYRQSLGQGLEFLIYFQGNSAPDKSGLPSDRFSAERTGGSVSTLTIQRTQQEDSAVYLCASSLSYNEQFFGPGTRLTVL.

V is TRBV9 and J is TRBJ1-6; a weak D match, TRBD1 (5 bases). The V gene lost 2 bases and the J gene lost 8 bases, with 14 bases spanning the gap. Germline values: CDR1 SGDLS, CDR2 YYNGEE. The CDR3 is 15 residues long. The CDR3, as DNA: TGTGCCAGCAGCGTTTCAGGGTTAGGGGATTCACCCCTCCACTTT. Its protein is CASSVSGLGDSPLHF.

This chain connects TRBV7-9 to TRBJ2-3; D remains unclear. Germline CDR1 SEHNR, CDR2 FQNEAQ (reference sequence). With 1 base removed from V and 6 bases from J, the gap between germline ends came to 8 bases. The CDR3 runs 13 residues. This CDR3 is CASSLDQWDTQYF. In nucleotides, the CDR3 is TGTGCCAGCAGCTTAGACCAGTGGGATACGCAGTATTTT. Together with reference TRBV7-9 and TRBJ2-3, the CDR3 gives the full variable domain: DTGVSQNPRHKITKRGQNVTFRCDPISEHNRLYWYRQTLGQGPEFLTYFQNEAQLEKSRLLSDRFSAERPKGSFSTLEIQRTEQGDSAMYLCASSLDQWDTQYFGPGTRLTVL.

J is TRBJ2-2 and V is TRBV9, with D maybe TRBD2 (6 bases). Trimming pared 4 bases from V and 1 base from J, leaving 14 bases between. The CDR3 length is 16 residues. CDR1 SGDLS and CDR2 YYNGEE come from the germline V gene. The CDR3 is CASSLPGGVNTGELFF. The CDR3 DNA sequence: TGTGCCAGCAGCTTACCGGGCGGGGTGAACACCGGGGAGCTGTTTTTT.

The rearrangement links TRBV10-3 to TRBJ2-7; 8 bases match TRBD1. The V gene end was trimmed by 2 bases and the J gene end by 5 bases; junction bases not matched to a gene: 5. Germline lookup yields CDR1 ENHRY and CDR2 SYGVKD. This CDR3 has 14 amino acids. CDR3 loop: CAISERGQGHEQYF. In DNA form, the CDR3 reads TGTGCCATCAGTGAGCGTGGACAGGGCCACGAGCAGTACTTC.

The chain is built from TRBV29-1 and TRBJ2-2; TRBD1 aligns across 8 bases. There are 16 residues in the CDR3. CDR1 and CDR2 from the germline V gene are SQVTM and ANQGSEA. With 4 bases clipped from V and 4 bases from J, the junction kept 11 bases outside the gene matches. CDR3 bases: TGCAGCGTTGTTGGTGACAGACAGGGGAGCACCGGGGAGCTGTTTTTT. As protein: CSVVGDRQGSTGELFF.

This chain connects TRBV29-1 to TRBJ2-5; 7 bases match TRBD2. The CDR3 covers 13 residues. Trimming cost V 5 bases and J 7 bases; bases outside gene matches: 10. Germline lookup yields CDR1 SQVTM and CDR2 ANQGSEA. CDR3: CSVSVGGSGTQYF. CDR3 bases: TGCAGCGTTTCGGTGGGAGGGAGTGGGACCCAGTACTTC.

This clone appeared once. The chain links TRBV7-2 to TRBJ1-2; D call uncertain. In germline, CDR1 is SGHTA, CDR2 FQGNSA. The CDR3 has 13 amino acids. V was cut by 1 base and J by 5 bases, with 8 bases left in between. CDR3 bases: TGTGCCAGCAGCTTAGAACAAGTATATGGCTACACCTTC. This gives the protein CASSLEQVYGYTF.

As regards this clone: The junction differs from germline at one of its ends, possibly a read error. This chain joins TRBV2 and TRBJ2-3; 10 bases fit TRBD2. The CDR3 is made up of 16 amino acids. The germline V gene has CDR1 SNHLY and CDR2 FYNNEI. The CDR3 DNA reads as TGTGCCAGCAGCGAAGTAGCGGGGGGCGGCACAGATACGCAGTATTTT. It is translated as CASSEVAGGGTDTQYF.

This chain connects TRBV3-1 (or the pseudogene TRBV3-2) to TRBJ2-1, with 16 bases identical to TRBD2. CDR3 length equals 17 residues. Germline V lookup: CDR1 LGHDT, CDR2 YNNKEL (reference sequence). Trimming removed 3 bases from V and 2 bases from J; junction bases left unmatched: 1. Written as DNA, the CDR3 is TGTGCCAGCAGCCAGGGACTAGCGGGGGGGCCCTACAATGAGCAGTTCTTC. It is translated as CASSQGLAGGPYNEQFF.

This chain uses TRBV5-6 with TRBJ2-7, with TRBD1 identical over 11 bases. The CDR3 is made up of 15 amino acids. The germline gives CDR1 SGHDT, CDR2 YYEEEE. V was clipped by 5 bases and J by 2 bases; unmatched bases: 6. CDR3 sequence (DNA): TGTGCCAGCAGAAGACCGGGACAGGGGGCCTACGAGCAGTACTTC. Translated, it gives CASRRPGQGAYEQYF.

The genes are TRBV5-1 and TRBJ1-4; unclear D gene. Germline V gene sequence: CDR1 SGHRS, CDR2 YFSETQ. CDR3 length: 13 amino acids. Trimming took 3 bases from V and 4 from J, leaving 7 bases between them. The CDR3 DNA is TGCGCCAGCAGCTCGGGATTTAATGAAAAACTGTTTTTT. Its protein product is CASSSGFNEKLFF.

The chain is built from TRBV6-2 or TRBV6-3 and TRBJ2-2, with 8 bases aligning to TRBD1. The ends lost 0 bases at V and 2 bases at J; junction bases unmatched: 11. The germline V gene encodes CDR1 MNHEY and CDR2 SVGEGT. The CDR3 has 19 residues. The CDR3, as DNA: TGTGCCAGCAGTTACTCGAGGCCCGACAGGGGACTTAACACCGGGGAGCTGTTTTTT. Residues: CASSYSRPDRGLNTGELFF.

The chain is built from TRBV4-1 and TRBJ2-2; 10 bases align to TRBD2. The length of the CDR3 is 17 residues. V trimming: 0 bases; J trimming: 4 bases; junction bases outside the gene matches: 5. The V gene's germline CDR1 is MGHRA and CDR2 YSYEKL. The CDR3 region has the DNA TGCGCCAGCAGCCAAGATCCCCCTAGCGGGGGCACCGGGGAGCTGTTTTTT. Translating gives CASSQDPPSGGTGELFF.